Included here is one TCR beta chain sequence, with context. The antigen is not known. J lost 3 bases, V lost 3 bases, and 10 bases had no gene match. Germline CDR1 and CDR2: MDHEN and SYDVKM. The CDR3 runs 16 residues. The entry originates in a study of cytomegalovirus exposure and HLA in healthy donors. General study results and limits: HLA allele associations emerged for roughly 16,000 TCR beta sequences in a later analysis, at 0.05 false discovery rate. Most subjects' HLA-A and HLA-B alleles were reportedly predicted from TCR beta sequences.

Vbeta (60) and Jbeta (13) primers were used in the PCR. Authors' methods: Counted up in a later analysis, unique TCR beta chains came to approximately 83 million, with about 9.9 million shared. This table comes from immunoSEQ multiplex PCR, and its TCRdb copy is limited to in-frame clones, with some not included. The V and J calls and clone size come from that table; D and trimming were worked out from the DNA. The table has 150,000 to 200,000 clones, roughly four fifths seen once. The receptor was isolated from a man younger than 30 in good health and CMV-seronegative. V gene TRBV28 combines with J gene TRBJ2-7; 8 bases are a match to TRBD1. Sequencing input: PBMCs. Here the CDR3 reads CASSLGTGTGGYEQYF. DNA for the CDR3: TGTGCCAGCAGTTTGGGTACCGGGACAGGAGGCTACGAGCAGTACTTC.